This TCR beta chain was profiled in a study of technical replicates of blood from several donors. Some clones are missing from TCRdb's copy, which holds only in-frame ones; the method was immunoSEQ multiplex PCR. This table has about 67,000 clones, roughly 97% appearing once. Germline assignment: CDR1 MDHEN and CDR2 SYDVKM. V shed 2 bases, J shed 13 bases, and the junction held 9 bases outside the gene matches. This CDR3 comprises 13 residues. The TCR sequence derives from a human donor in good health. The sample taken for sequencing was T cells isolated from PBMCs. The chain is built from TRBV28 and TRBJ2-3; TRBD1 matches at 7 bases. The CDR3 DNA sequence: TGTGCCAGCAGTTTAAACCGCGACAGGGTTAAGTATTTT. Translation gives CASSLNRDRVKYF.